This passage covers 14 T cell receptor beta chains from one sample sequenced in a study of shared clonotypes between healthy human individuals (dated by TCRdb to the early 2020s). The library was made by the immunoSEQ multiplex PCR assay. Held by TCRdb, this immuneACCESS table contains in-frame sequences only and omits some clones. Under half of the omission traces to an unresolved V gene where checked; the cause of the rest is unknown. This sample gives a few million clones in total; around nine tenths of them show up just once. Clones ranked in the top ten supply over 0.12% of the sample. Material for sequencing was naive CD4+ T cells sorted from blood. The cell subset or site tag for this specimen amounts to: CD45RA+ positively selected. These receptor sequences come from a young man in good health.

This chain joins TRBV6-6 and TRBJ2-3, with D unresolved. Germline CDR1 reads MNHNY; CDR2 reads SVGAGI (reference sequence). The ends were cut back, 2 bases at V and 2 bases at J, with 8 bases in the middle. The CDR3 loop spans 14 amino acids. CDR3 amino acids: CASSYVAATDTQYF. CDR3 bases: TGTGCCAGCAGTTACGTTGCGGCCACAGATACGCAGTATTTT.

The rearrangement uses TRBV18 and TRBJ1-6, with D uncertain. V shed 3 bases and J shed 6 bases, with 12 bases lying between them. In germline, CDR1 is KGHSH, CDR2 LQKENI. CDR3 length: 15 amino acids. CDR3 sequence reads: CASSPKDSINSPLHF. The DNA for the CDR3 is TGTGCCAGCTCACCCAAGGACTCGATTAATTCACCCCTCCACTTT.

CDR3 DNA sequence: TGTGCCAGCAGCTTAGATCCCTTTAGCAGGGGCAGCTATGGCTACACCTTC. As protein: CASSLDPFSRGSYGYTF. The gene calls are TRBV13 and TRBJ1-2, with D perhaps matching TRBD1 (6 bases). V lost 1 base and J 4 bases, leaving 19 bases between the germline ends. CDR1 PRHDT and CDR2 FYEKMQ come from the germline V gene (reference sequence). This CDR3 has 17 amino acids.

V gene TRBV7-2 combines with J gene TRBJ2-1; no firm D call. This CDR3 has 13 residues. Germline lookup yields CDR1 SGHTA and CDR2 FQGNSA. Trimming took off 5 bases at V and 3 bases at J, with 8 bases between the two ends. The CDR3 DNA is TGTGCCAGCAGCCGCAGGAACTACAATGAGCAGTTCTTC. Its protein is CASSRRNYNEQFF.

The rearrangement joins TRBV10-3 to TRBJ1-6, with 10 bases fitting TRBD1. Per the germline V gene, CDR1 is ENHRY and CDR2 is SYGVKD. The CDR3 contains 15 residues. V shed 5 bases, J shed 7 bases, and the junction held 5 bases outside the gene matches. CDR3 residues: CAISKQDRGNSPLHF. The CDR3 DNA sequence: TGTGCCATCAGTAAACAGGACAGGGGGAATTCACCCCTCCACTTT.

The genes are TRBV5-5 and TRBJ1-1; a weak D match, TRBD1 (5 bases). Looked up from germline, CDR1 is SGHKS and CDR2 is YYEKEE (reference sequence). Trimming left V 0 bases short and J 0 bases short, with 15 bases between. The CDR3 has 17 residues. The CDR3 region has the DNA TGTGCCAGCAGCTTGGCACAGGTCCTAAGCTTGAACACTGAAGCTTTCTTT. This gives the protein CASSLAQVLSLNTEAFF.

This clone showed up just once. The chain recombines TRBV6-6 with TRBJ2-5; weak D call: TRBD1 (6 bases). The germline CDR1 and CDR2 sequences are MNHNY and SVGAGI (reference sequence). This CDR3 region has 16 residues. V was cut by 4 bases and J by 5 bases, with 20 bases left in between. CDR3 residues: CASSSQTGLYRETQYF. For the CDR3, the DNA is TGTGCCAGCAGTTCCCAAACAGGGTTGTATCGGGAGACCCAGTACTTC.

On this clone itself: The identical CDR3 is also encoded by other nucleotide sequences in the sample. The V gene is TRBV5-1, the J gene TRBJ1-3; D not resolved. The CDR3 length is 14 residues. Germline-derived CDR1 and CDR2 are SGHRS and YFSETQ. V lost 3 bases and J lost 0, with 7 bases in between. CDR3 amino acids: CASSSSGSGNTIYF. The CDR3 nucleotides are TGCGCCAGCAGCTCTTCGGGCTCTGGAAACACCATATATTTT.

The chain couples TRBV11-2 to TRBJ2-2; D ambiguous. Germline CDR1 reads SGHAT; CDR2 reads FQNNGV. Trimming shortened V by 2 bases and J by 1 base, and 5 bases separated the two germline ends. CDR3 length: 14 amino acids. CDR3 DNA: TGTGCCAGCAGCTTAACAGAGAACACCGGGGAGCTGTTTTTT. Translated, it gives CASSLTENTGELFF.

The rearrangement links TRBV5-1 to TRBJ2-3; TRBD2 aligns across 11 bases. Trimming at V came to 5 bases and at J to 1 base, leaving 9 bases not matched to a gene. CDR1 is SGHRS and CDR2 is YFSETQ in the germline V gene. The CDR3 covers 17 residues. CDR3 sequence reads: CASSSSTSGEGTDTQYF. CDR3 sequence (DNA): TGCGCCAGCAGTTCGTCGACTAGCGGGGAAGGCACAGATACGCAGTATTTT.

The rearrangement joins TRBV19 to TRBJ2-5; 7 bases line up with TRBD2. Germline CDR1 reads LNHDA; CDR2 reads SQIVND (reference sequence). The CDR3 length is 14 residues. Losses at the gene ends were 4 bases for V and 5 bases for J; bases not matched to a gene: 7. The CDR3 protein is CASSTLLATETQYF. The CDR3 coding sequence is TGTGCCAGTAGTACCCTACTAGCGACTGAGACCCAGTACTTC.

J is TRBJ1-2 and V is TRBV6-1; no clear D gene. V dropped 2 bases and J dropped 3 bases, with 7 bases sitting between them. The CDR3 consists of 13 residues. Germline V lookup: CDR1 MNHNS, CDR2 SASEGT. CDR3 loop: CASSENRYYGYTF. DNA for the CDR3: TGTGCCAGCAGTGAAAACCGATACTATGGCTACACCTTC.

The chain joins TRBV6-1 to TRBJ2-2; D unclear. This CDR3 spans 12 amino acids. Germline-derived CDR1 and CDR2 are MNHNS and SASEGT. V was clipped by 7 bases and J by 3 bases, with 6 bases between them. CDR3 DNA sequence: TGTGCCAGCACGGTGGACACCGGGGAGCTGTTTTTT. It translates to CASTVDTGELFF.

The rearrangement joins TRBV6-5 to TRBJ2-1; a possible D gene is TRBD1 (5 bases). Deletions cut 0 bases from V and 4 bases from J, with 7 bases between. The CDR3 length is 14 residues. Germline CDR1 and CDR2: MNHEY and SVGAGI. CDR3: CASSYSGQYNEQFF. CDR3 coding DNA: TGTGCCAGCAGTTACTCGGGGCAGTACAATGAGCAGTTCTTC.